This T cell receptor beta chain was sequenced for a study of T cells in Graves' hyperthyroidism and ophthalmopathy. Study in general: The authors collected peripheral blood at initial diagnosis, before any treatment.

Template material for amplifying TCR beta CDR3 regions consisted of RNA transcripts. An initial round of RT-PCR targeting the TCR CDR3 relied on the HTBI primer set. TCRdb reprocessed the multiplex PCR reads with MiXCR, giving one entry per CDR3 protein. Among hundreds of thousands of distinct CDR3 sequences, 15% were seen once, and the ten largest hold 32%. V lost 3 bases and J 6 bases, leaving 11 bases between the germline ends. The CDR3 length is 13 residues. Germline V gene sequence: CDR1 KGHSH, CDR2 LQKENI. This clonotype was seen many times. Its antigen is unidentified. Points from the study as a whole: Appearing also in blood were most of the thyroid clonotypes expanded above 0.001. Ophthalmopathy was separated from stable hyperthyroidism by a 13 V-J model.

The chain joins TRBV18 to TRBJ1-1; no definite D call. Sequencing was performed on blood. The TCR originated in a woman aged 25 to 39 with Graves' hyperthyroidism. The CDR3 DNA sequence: TGTGCCAGCTCACCGCTTCCAAGCGCTGAAGCTTTCTTT. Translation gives CASSPLPSAEAFF.